The 12 T cell receptor beta chains reported below all come from one sample, sequenced in a study of T-cell memory formation after mild COVID-19. TCRdb itself ran the 5' RACE reads through MiXCR, one entry per CDR3 protein. This sample yields approximately 180,000 distinct CDR3 sequences, of which about a sixth are seen a single time; just over 2% belongs to the top ten. Sequencing input: PBMCs or a T cell subset sorted from them (not recorded which). These receptors were taken from an adult woman who had mild COVID-19 (a few samples of this study predate the infection). Cell type and time point are not known.

The chain joins TRBV7-2 to TRBJ1-2, with D maybe TRBD1 (5 bases). Trimming cost V 5 bases and J 0 bases, with 13 bases left between them. Germline V gene lookup returns CDR1 SGHTA and CDR2 FQGNSA. The length of the CDR3 is 15 residues. In DNA, the CDR3 is TGTGCCAGCAGCCTTGTTGGGGGTTCTAACTATGGCTACACCTTC. Translated: CASSLVGGSNYGYTF.

In its sample, this clonotype was seen a few times. The rearrangement joins TRBV6-2 or TRBV6-3 to TRBJ2-1; D gene uncertain. Looked up from germline, CDR1 is MNHEY and CDR2 is SVGEGT. The germline V and J ends were trimmed by 2 bases and 9 bases, with 8 bases remaining between them. This CDR3 is built from 12 residues. CDR3 DNA: TGTGCCAGCAGTTACCGGGTGGGTGAGCAGTTCTTC. Translating it yields CASSYRVGEQFF.

This clonotype was recorded a few times. This chain links TRBV20-1 with TRBJ2-7, with 7 bases identical to TRBD1. This CDR3 is 13 amino acids long. Per germline, CDR1 DFQATT and CDR2 SNEGSKA (reference sequence). V dropped 5 bases and J dropped 6; count of bases not matched to a gene: 10. The DNA for the CDR3 is TGCAGTGCTTATACCGGGACAGTGGGCGAGCAGTACTTC. Translating it yields CSAYTGTVGEQYF.

This clonotype was seen more than once but under ten times. This chain connects TRBV20-1 to TRBJ2-7; D is perhaps TRBD1 or TRBD2 (7 bases each). The CDR3 consists of 15 residues. Germline CDR1 DFQATT, CDR2 SNEGSKA (reference sequence). Trimming removed 6 bases from V and 1 base from J, with 19 bases in between. CDR3 protein: CSASGQGGISYEQYF. The CDR3 coding sequence is TGCAGTGCCAGTGGCCAGGGGGGGATATCCTACGAGCAGTACTTC.

The chain couples TRBV5-1 to TRBJ1-1; D is perhaps TRBD1 (5 bases). The V end was cut by 4 bases, the J end by 3 bases, with 13 bases between. Germline V gene lookup returns CDR1 SGHRS and CDR2 YFSETQ. There are 14 residues in the CDR3. CDR3 in amino acids: CASSPGRTHTEAFF. The CDR3 nucleotides are TGCGCCAGCAGCCCGGGACGGACTCACACTGAAGCTTTCTTT.

This clonotype showed up just a few times. The V and J genes are TRBV7-3 and TRBJ1-1, with 9 bases lining up with TRBD1. Germline CDR1 reads SGHTA; CDR2 reads FQGTGA. V was clipped by 4 bases and J by 6 bases; unmatched bases: 3. This CDR3 has 13 amino acids. Here the CDR3 DNA reads TGTGCCAGCAGCTCCGGACAGGGGCCTGAAGCTTTCTTT. This gives the protein CASSSGQGPEAFF.

This clonotype was counted a few times. The rearrangement joins TRBV12-3 or TRBV12-4 to TRBJ1-2, with D possibly being TRBD1 (5 bases). The CDR3 is 14 amino acids. Trimming shortened V by 7 bases and J by 5 bases, and 17 bases separated the two germline ends. The CDR3 nucleotides are TGTGCCAGCACCCCCAGGAGGGGAGGGTATGGCTACACCTTC. It translates to CASTPRRGGYGYTF.

This clonotype was recorded many times. The chain has TRBV20-1 and TRBJ1-6; D remains ambiguous. V was pared by 6 bases and J by 9 bases, with 15 bases between. The germline gives CDR1 DFQATT, CDR2 SNEGSKA (reference sequence). CDR3 size: 13 residues. CDR3 loop: CSAQRARGSPLHF. CDR3 in DNA: TGCAGTGCCCAACGGGCGCGCGGTTCACCCCTCCACTTT.

Worth noting for this clonotype: One junction end disagrees with the germline gene, perhaps due to a read error. The chain's CDR3 is CASSPSAGLAAF. The DNA of the CDR3 is TGTGCCAGCAGCCCATCAGCGGGACTAGCGGCTTTT. The chain links TRBV12-3 or TRBV12-4 to TRBJ2-3; the match to TRBD2 covers 11 bases. CDR3 length: 12 residues.

This clonotype was counted between two and nine times. The CDR3 region has the DNA TGTGCCAGCAGTGGCCGCCGACGGCAAGAGACCCAGTACTTC. Amino acid sequence: CASSGRRRQETQYF. The chain is built from TRBV25-1 and TRBJ2-5; D not resolved. The CDR3 runs to 14 residues. Germline V gives CDR1 MGHDK, CDR2 SYGVNS. V was cut by 4 bases and J by 2 bases, with 11 bases left in between.

This clonotype was seen only a few times. This chain joins TRBV11-2 and TRBJ2-1; possible D gene TRBD2, 6 bases. The CDR3 extends over 13 amino acids. CDR1 is SGHAT, CDR2 FQNNGV, per germline. V dropped 1 base and J dropped 12 bases, with 13 bases sitting between them. This CDR3 reads CASSLGFREAQFF. CDR3 DNA sequence: TGTGCCAGCAGCTTAGGCTTCAGGGAGGCGCAGTTCTTC.

The gene calls are TRBV18 and TRBJ1-6; TRBD1 matches at 10 bases. CDR3 size: 17 residues. The V and J ends lost 1 base and 5 bases, in that order; junction bases with no gene match: 5. Germline loops: CDR1 KGHSH, CDR2 LQKENI. In DNA form, the CDR3 reads TGTGCCAGCTCACCACTCGGACAGGGGGTCGATAATTCACCCCTCCACTTT. This gives the protein CASSPLGQGVDNSPLHF.